This T cell receptor beta chain was captured in a study of T cells in Graves' hyperthyroidism and ophthalmopathy. Based on clinical symptoms, serum thyroxine and TRAb, thyroid ultrasound and orbital computed tomography, diagnoses were reached. V was shortened by 0 bases and J by 6 bases, with 14 bases between the two germline ends. The CDR3 contains 15 residues. CDR1 SGHTA and CDR2 FQGNSA come from the germline V gene. This clonotype was recorded many times. RNA transcripts were the template for amplifying TCR beta CDR3 regions. Primed by the HTBI set, a first-round RT-PCR was run on the TCR CDR3. TCRdb ran MiXCR on the multiplex PCR reads and lists one entry per CDR3 protein. The profile shows approximately 500,000 distinct CDR3 sequences, 40% to 55% of them singletons.

The V gene is TRBV7-2, the J gene TRBJ1-1, with D possibly being TRBD1 (6 bases). Sequencing input: peripheral blood or thyroid tissue (not recorded which). This clonotype was sampled from a young woman with Graves' hyperthyroidism. The CDR3 spells CASSLAWSGASEAFF. CDR3 DNA: TGTGCCAGCAGCTTAGCTTGGTCGGGGGCATCTGAAGCTTTCTTT. The complete variable domain, with remaining parts taken from reference TRBV7-2 and TRBJ1-1, reads GAGVSQSPSNKVTEKGKDVELRCDPISGHTALYWYRQSLGQGLEFLIYFQGNSAPDKSGLPSDRFSAERTGGSVSTLTIQRTQQEDSAVYLCASSLAWSGASEAFFGQGTRLTVV.